The 23 T cell receptor beta chains below come from one sample, sequenced in a study of blood T cell repertoires in COVID-19 (TCRdb year 2020). To prepare the library, the immunoSEQ multiplex PCR assay was applied. The clones in this table, taken by TCRdb from immuneACCESS, are in-frame only. Not every clone is retained; where verified, under half of the shortfall comes from an unresolved V gene, and the cause of the rest is unknown. Here the sample has about 100,000 clones; roughly 85% occur a single time. Approximately 31% of the sample lies in the top ten. Sequencing used peripheral blood. Receptors originate from a man between 65 and 79 years old with active or convalescent COVID-19.

The chain has TRBV4-2 and TRBJ2-5, with 8 bases identical to TRBD2. The germline CDR1 and CDR2 sequences are LGHNA and YNFKEQ. V was clipped by 0 bases and J by 4 bases; unmatched bases: 13. This CDR3 is built from 18 residues. DNA of the CDR3: TGTGCCAGCAGCCAAGAGGTAGCGGGAAGGTTAGGCGCAGAGACCCAGTACTTC. It yields the protein CASSQEVAGRLGAETQYF.

The chain has TRBV2 and TRBJ1-2, with TRBD1 identical over 9 bases. The trim removed 3 bases at V and 6 bases at J, leaving 2 bases unmatched. Germline CDR1 SNHLY, CDR2 FYNNEI. This CDR3 comprises 13 residues. The CDR3 is CASSETGGHGYTF. CDR3 in DNA: TGTGCCAGCAGTGAGACAGGGGGGCATGGCTACACCTTC.

CDR3 protein: CASSYLSGRAADTQYF. CDR3 in DNA: TGTGCCAGCAGCTACCTTAGCGGGAGGGCGGCAGATACGCAGTATTTT. The chain links TRBV27 to TRBJ2-3, with 11 bases aligning to TRBD2. The CDR3 contains 16 residues. From germline, CDR1 is MNHEY and CDR2 SMNVEV (reference sequence). J gave up 4 bases and V 6 bases, and 9 bases lay outside the gene matches.

The chain combines TRBV10-3 with TRBJ1-2; 9 bases are shared with TRBD1. The CDR3 totals 12 residues. Trimming cost V 10 bases and J 8 bases; bases outside gene matches: 8. Germline V gene data show CDR1 as ENHRY and CDR2 as SYGVKD. The CDR3 DNA is TGTGCCACCGGGGACAGGGTATCCGGCTACACCTTC. This codes for CATGDRVSGYTF.

This clone showed up just once. The chain combines TRBV7-3 with TRBJ2-5; no clear D gene. Germline values: CDR1 SGHTA, CDR2 FQGTGA. The CDR3 covers 15 residues. Trimming removed 1 base from V and 2 bases from J, with 11 bases in between. In DNA, the CDR3 is TGTGCCAGCAGCTTAATGGGTGGAGTTCAAGAGACCCAGTACTTC. Amino acids: CASSLMGGVQETQYF. Full variable domain (missing parts from reference TRBV7-3 and TRBJ2-5): GAGVSQTPSNKVTEKGKYVELRCDPISGHTALYWYRQSLGQGPEFLIYFQGTGAADDSGLPNDRFFAVRPEGSVSTLKIQRTERGDSAVYLCASSLMGGVQETQYFGPGTRLLVL.

The gene calls are TRBV30 and TRBJ2-1; 10 positions agree with TRBD2. Looked up from germline, CDR1 is GTSNPN and CDR2 is SVGIG (reference sequence). The CDR3 contains 14 residues. Trimming took 7 bases from V and 4 from J; bases not matched to a gene: 7. DNA of the CDR3: TGTGCCTTCCCGACTAGCGGGCTTTACAATGAGCAGTTCTTC. Translated, it gives CAFPTSGLYNEQFF.

This clone qualifies as medium-sized (0.01 to 0.1%). As DNA, the CDR3 is TGTGCCACCAGTGACTGGACAGGCGAAGCTTTCTTT. Protein sequence: CATSDWTGEAFF. The V and J genes are TRBV24-1 and TRBJ1-1, with 7 positions matching TRBD1. Germline lookup yields CDR1 KGHDR and CDR2 SFDVKD. The CDR3 runs 12 residues. The trim removed 4 bases at V and 8 bases at J, leaving 3 bases unmatched.

CDR3: CASSPGGIGETQYF. In DNA form, the CDR3 reads TGTGCCAGCAGCCCAGGAGGGATCGGAGAGACCCAGTACTTC. The gene calls are TRBV6-2 or TRBV6-3 and TRBJ2-5; TRBD2 is a possible D gene (6 bases). The germline CDR1 and CDR2 sequences are MNHEY and SVGEGT. This CDR3 comprises 14 residues. The V and J ends lost 6 bases and 4 bases respectively, with 15 bases between them.

The V and J genes are TRBV20-1 and TRBJ1-1; D not resolved. Germline assignment: CDR1 DFQATT and CDR2 SNEGSKA (reference sequence). The CDR3 has 11 amino acids. V was cut by 0 bases and J by 8 bases, with 7 bases left in between. The CDR3 DNA is TGCAGTGCTAGAGATGGGCCCGAAGCTTTCTTT. It encodes CSARDGPEAFF.

CDR3 nucleotide sequence: TGCGCCAGCAGCCGCCTCGGGACAGCTGGGGCCAACGTCCTGACTTTC. Translating it yields CASSRLGTAGANVLTF. The chain links TRBV4-3 to TRBJ2-6, with 7 bases aligning to TRBD1. Germline trimming cut 4 bases from V and 2 bases from J; bases unmatched to any gene: 5. Germline CDR1 is LGHNA and CDR2 is YSLEER. This CDR3 spans 16 amino acids.

The chain links TRBV7-2 to TRBJ1-3; D is perhaps TRBD1 (6 bases). Germline V CDR1 and CDR2: SGHTA, FQGNSA. V lost 3 bases and J 1 base, leaving 10 bases between the germline ends. CDR3 size: 15 residues. CDR3 DNA sequence: TGTGCCAGCAGCTTGTGGGGGCTATCTGGAAACACCATATATTTT. Translation gives CASSLWGLSGNTIYF. The whole variable domain, filled in from reference TRBV7-2 and TRBJ1-3, reads GAGVSQSPSNKVTEKGKDVELRCDPISGHTALYWYRQSLGQGLEFLIYFQGNSAPDKSGLPSDRFSAERTGGSVSTLTIQRTQQEDSAVYLCASSLWGLSGNTIYFGEGSWLTVV.

Here the CDR3 DNA reads TGTGCCAGCAGCCCCCGGACAGCCGGCAATCAGCCCCAGCATTTT. Its translation: CASSPRTAGNQPQHF. The chain is built from TRBV6-2 or TRBV6-3 and TRBJ1-5, with a weak D call TRBD1 (6 bases). The CDR3 sequence is 15 residues long. V lost 6 bases, J lost 2 bases, and 14 bases lay in between. Germline lookup yields CDR1 MNHEY and CDR2 SVGEGT.

This clone has at least ten counts. This chain connects TRBV9 to TRBJ1-1; tentatively, D is TRBD1 (5 bases). CDR1 and CDR2 (germline): SGDLS, YYNGEE. The CDR3 sequence is 15 residues long. V dropped 3 bases and J dropped 1 base, with 13 bases sitting between them. CDR3 coding DNA: TGTGCCAGCAGCGCCCTACCTACAGGGAACACTGAAGCTTTCTTT. This encodes CASSALPTGNTEAFF.

The V gene is TRBV6-6, the J gene TRBJ2-3; D remains ambiguous. Germline-derived CDR1 and CDR2 are MNHNY and SVGAGI (reference sequence). CDR3 length equals 14 residues. Between the trimmed V and J ends, which lost 0 bases and 2 bases, there was a span of 6 bases. This CDR3 is CASSYSGFTDTQYF. The CDR3 DNA reads as TGTGCCAGCAGTTACTCGGGCTTCACAGATACGCAGTATTTT.

V and J are TRBV3-1 (or the pseudogene TRBV3-2) and TRBJ1-1; D is perhaps TRBD1 (6 bases). The CDR3 runs to 12 residues. The germline V gene has CDR1 LGHDT and CDR2 YNNKEL (reference sequence). The ends were cut back, 6 bases at V and 10 bases at J, with 15 bases in the middle. The CDR3 sequence is CASSRGAGGAFF. In DNA form, the CDR3 reads TGTGCCAGCAGTAGGGGGGCGGGAGGAGCTTTCTTT.

In DNA, the CDR3 is TGTGCCAGCAGCGTGACTCATACCTATGGCTACACCTTC. This codes for CASSVTHTYGYTF. The gene calls are TRBV9 and TRBJ1-2; D remains ambiguous. The CDR3 totals 13 residues. The germline gives CDR1 SGDLS, CDR2 YYNGEE. V was clipped by 2 bases and J by 4 bases, with 9 bases between them.

J is TRBJ2-1 and V is TRBV3-1 (or the pseudogene TRBV3-2), with 15 positions matching TRBD2. The CDR3 covers 15 residues. With 5 bases clipped from V and 8 bases from J, the junction kept 4 bases outside the gene matches. In germline, CDR1 is LGHDT, CDR2 YNNKEL (reference sequence). The CDR3 here is CASSTGLAGGYEQFF. The DNA of the CDR3 is TGTGCCAGCAGCACGGGACTAGCGGGAGGATATGAGCAGTTCTTC.

V gene TRBV3-1 (or the pseudogene TRBV3-2) combines with J gene TRBJ2-5; D is ambiguous. CDR1 is LGHDT, CDR2 YNNKEL, per germline (reference sequence). V was shortened by 3 bases and J by 5 bases, with 7 bases between the two germline ends. This CDR3 is built from 12 residues. As DNA, the CDR3 is TGTGCCAGCAGCCAGTTCCGGGAGACCCAGTACTTC. As protein: CASSQFRETQYF.

The chain recombines TRBV5-1 with TRBJ2-7, with 8 positions matching TRBD2. CDR1 is SGHRS and CDR2 is YFSETQ in the germline V gene. The CDR3 is 14 amino acids. The junction had 5 bases not matched to a gene; V was cut back by 4 bases and J by 2 bases. The CDR3 loop is CASSPRTSPYEQYF. The CDR3 region has the DNA TGCGCCAGCAGCCCCAGGACTAGCCCCTACGAGCAGTACTTC.

The genes are TRBV10-3 and TRBJ1-1; D gene ambiguous. V was pared by 6 bases and J by 3 bases, with 8 bases between. The CDR3 is 12 residues long. Germline CDR1 is ENHRY and CDR2 is SYGVKD. CDR3 sequence: CAIRTTDTEAFF. CDR3 DNA: TGTGCCATCAGAACCACAGACACTGAAGCTTTCTTT.

Here the CDR3 reads CASSNYRAGQPQHF. The DNA of the CDR3 is TGTGCCAGCAGTAACTACAGGGCGGGTCAGCCCCAGCATTTT. The rearrangement joins TRBV27 to TRBJ1-5; possibly TRBD1 for D (6 bases). The CDR3 contains 14 residues. The V gene lost 5 bases and the J gene lost 6 bases, with 14 bases spanning the gap. Germline-derived CDR1 and CDR2 are MNHEY and SMNVEV (reference sequence).

This clone showed up just once. The chain recombines TRBV2 with TRBJ2-7; 10 bases are a match to TRBD2. The ends lost 4 bases at V and 5 bases at J; junction bases unmatched: 2. The V gene's germline CDR1 is SNHLY and CDR2 FYNNEI. The CDR3 contains 13 residues. The CDR3, as DNA: TGTGCCAGCAGTGGTCTAGCGGGAGACGAGCAGTACTTC. Translating it yields CASSGLAGDEQYF.

This clone is a singleton in its sample. Other DNA sequences in the same sample also yield this CDR3. The rearrangement uses TRBV24-1 and TRBJ1-1, with D possibly being TRBD1 (5 bases). Germline assignment: CDR1 KGHDR and CDR2 SFDVKD. Trimming took off 4 bases at V and 4 bases at J, with 9 bases between the two ends. The CDR3 is 13 residues long. CDR3 DNA: TGTGCCACCAGTGAGGGGGGATCCACTGAAGCTTTCTTT. Protein: CATSEGGSTEAFF.